A selection of T cell receptor beta chains follows, all from one sample in a study of T cell repertoires in cytomegalovirus infection. No antigen is known for these receptors. TCRdb ran MiXCR on the reads and lists one entry per CDR3 protein. The sample yields around 570,000 distinct CDR3 sequences, approximately 40% seen once. The sample consisted of cultured PBMCs, taken from culture after CMV antigen stimulation. The receptor set was obtained from a human donor in good health (CMV status not recorded). Some clones in this sample may be carry-over from other donors' samples. Each CDR3 is given with its conserved first and last residue. The D gene is left open where the match is weak. Size is stated for part of the rows, as once, few or many counts, or as a class when the clone is expanded.

clone size	V gene	J gene	D gene	CDR3 DNA	CDR3 protein
.	TRBV7-2	TRBJ2-2	.	TGTGCCAGCAGATTAGTACGGACCACCGGGGAGCTGTTTTTT	CASRLVRTTGELFF
.	TRBV5-1	TRBJ1-2	TRBD1	TGCGCCAGCAGCTCCGGACAGGGGGCGGACTATGGCTACACCTTC	CASSSGQGADYGYTF
.	TRBV27	TRBJ2-3	TRBD1	TGTGCCAGCAGTAAACAGGGGGGCACAGATACGCAGTATTTT	CASSKQGGTDTQYF
few	TRBV6-2/TRBV6-3	TRBJ1-1	.	TGTGCCAGCACTAAAACGCTATGGACAGACCGGAACACTGAAGCTTTCTTT	CASTKTLWTDRNTEAFF
few	TRBV6-1	TRBJ2-3	.	TGTGCCAGCGGTAACAGGGTCCCCTCCACAGATACGCAGTATTTT	CASGNRVPSTDTQYF
few	TRBV11-2	TRBJ1-6	.	TGTGCCAGCAGCTTAGAGAATAATTCACCCCTCCACTTT	CASSLENNSPLHF
.	TRBV27	TRBJ1-2	TRBD1	TGTGCCAGCAGCCGAGCCGGACAGGGGGCGGTAGGCTACACCTTC	CASSRAGQGAVGYTF
.	TRBV28	TRBJ1-2	.	TGTGCCAGCAGTTTATCCACCGCGCGGGGGAACTATGGCTACACCTTC	CASSLSTARGNYGYTF
.	TRBV7-6	TRBJ2-1	.	TGTGCCAGCAGCAAGGGGATCGGGGGCAGCTCCTACAATGAGCAGTTCTTC	CASSKGIGGSSYNEQFF
.	TRBV12-3/TRBV12-4	TRBJ1-2	.	TGTGCCAGCAGCTCCCGGGGGCTGAGCTATGGCTACACCTTC	CASSSRGLSYGYTF
.	TRBV2	TRBJ2-3	.	TGTGCCAGCAGCCAACGGGCAGGGGGGAATACGCAGTATTTT	CASSQRAGGNTQYF
.	TRBV7-6	TRBJ1-6	.	TGTGCCAGCAGCTTAAATACTGGGTCGAATAGTTCACCCCTCCACTTT	CASSLNTGSNSSPLHF
few	TRBV19	TRBJ1-1	TRBD1	TGTGCCAGTAGTTACCCGGGACAGGGAAGGAACACTGAAGCTTTCTTT	CASSYPGQGRNTEAFF
.	TRBV19	TRBJ1-2	.	TGTGCCAGTAGTTCTACTGCCGCAAGGACCGCGACTGAAACCTTC	CASSSTAARTATETF
.	TRBV13	TRBJ2-1	.	TGCGCCAGCAGCTTGGTGGCCGCTCGGGCGCATGAGCAGTTCTTC	CASSLVAARAHEQFF
.	TRBV11-1	TRBJ2-3	TRBD2	TGTGCCAGCAGCTTACAGCGGGGGGGCGGAGATACGCAGTATTTT	CASSLQRGGGDTQYF
.	TRBV5-1	TRBJ1-6	.	TGCGCCAGCAGCTACCGACCCGGACTAGGGGGGGTGGATTCACCCCTCCACTTT	CASSYRPGLGGVDSPLHF
.	TRBV12-3/TRBV12-4	TRBJ2-3	.	TGTGCCAGCAGTTTATCAAGGCGAAGTGGACCGTTCGGCACAGATACGCAGTATTTT	CASSLSRRSGPFGTDTQYF
.	TRBV7-6	TRBJ1-4	.	TGTGCCAGCAGCAAAGGGGTAGACGAAAAACTGTTTTTT	CASSKGVDEKLFF
few	TRBV7-8	TRBJ1-4	TRBD1	TGTGCCAGCAAAGGACAGGGCTTTAATGAAAAACTGTTTTTT	CASKGQGFNEKLFF
.	TRBV12-3/TRBV12-4	TRBJ2-1	TRBD2	TGTGCCAGCACCCCAGGGAGGGTCCTTTACAATGAGCAGTTCTTC	CASTPGRVLYNEQFF
few	TRBV6-2/TRBV6-3	TRBJ2-7	TRBD2	TGTGCCAGCAGTACCCCGCGCGGCGGGAGGGCCTACGAGCAGTACTTC	CASSTPRGGRAYEQYF
.	TRBV12-3/TRBV12-4	TRBJ2-1	TRBD2	TGTGCCAGCAGTTTAGCGCTGGGGGGGGGCTCCTACAATGAGCAGTTCTTC	CASSLALGGGSYNEQFF
.	TRBV7-2	TRBJ2-1	.	TGTGCCAGCAGCTTACGGGGACTTACCCCCAATGAGCAGTTCTTC	CASSLRGLTPNEQFF
.	TRBV18	TRBJ2-1	.	TGTGCCAGCTCACCCCCCCTCAGCAATGAGCAGTTCTTC	CASSPPLSNEQFF
few	TRBV28	TRBJ2-7	.	TGTGCCAGCAGTCCCCACACGGCAGGGTACGAGCAGTACTTC	CASSPHTAGYEQYF
few	TRBV7-8	TRBJ2-5	TRBD2	TGTGCCAGCAGCTTAGCCTTCGCGGGGGGAACTCAAGAGACCCAGTACTTC	CASSLAFAGGTQETQYF
.	TRBV27	TRBJ2-1	.	TGTGCCAGTAGAGAGGGGGCGGGAGGGCAGTTCTTC	CASREGAGGQFF
few	TRBV12-3/TRBV12-4	TRBJ1-1	TRBD1	TGTGCCAGCAGGGAGGGACAGCCCATGAACACTGAAGCTTTCTTT	CASREGQPMNTEAFF
.	TRBV6-8	TRBJ2-5	.	TGTGCCAGCAGTTACCCCACACGGGGGCGTGAGACCCAGTACTTC	CASSYPTRGRETQYF
.	TRBV19	TRBJ2-1	.	TGTGCCAGTAGTATTCCGGCTGGGGATGAGCAGTTCTTC	CASSIPAGDEQFF
.	TRBV20-1	TRBJ2-7	.	TGCAGTGCTAGGCGTGCGGCGGGAACTCCCGAGCAGTACTTC	CSARRAAGTPEQYF
many	TRBV6-6	TRBJ2-5	.	TGTGCCAGCAGTTACCTATACGGTGGCGGAGAGACCCAGTACTTC	CASSYLYGGGETQYF
.	TRBV7-8	TRBJ2-1	TRBD2	TGTGCCAGCAGCTTAGGCGGAGTAGCGGGAGATGAGCAGTTCTTC	CASSLGGVAGDEQFF
few	TRBV2	TRBJ2-6	.	TGTGCCAGCAGAGCAGGGGTTAGCTCTGGGGCCAACGTCCTGACTTTC	CASRAGVSSGANVLTF
few	TRBV5-1	TRBJ2-5	.	TGCGCCAGCAGCTACGGCGGTTGGGAGACCCAGTACTTC	CASSYGGWETQYF
few	TRBV29-1	TRBJ2-3	TRBD1	TGCAGCGTTGAAGGGGGACAGGGTGCAGATACGCAGTATTTT	CSVEGGQGADTQYF
.	TRBV7-2	TRBJ1-6	TRBD1	TGTGCCAGCAGCGCGACAGGGTCTAATTCACCCCTCCACTTT	CASSATGSNSPLHF
few	TRBV12-3/TRBV12-4	TRBJ2-2	.	TGTGCCAGCAGTTTAAGCCGGGCCCAGGAGCTGTTTTTT	CASSLSRAQELFF
.	TRBV7-2	TRBJ1-3	.	TGTGCCAGCAGCGAAATCATCGGACAGACGAGCTCTGGAAACACCATATATTTT	CASSEIIGQTSSGNTIYF
few	TRBV7-7	TRBJ2-5	.	TGTGCCAGCAGCTTACAATTGGGGGCGCCCCAAGAGACCCAGTACTTC	CASSLQLGAPQETQYF
few	TRBV11-2	TRBJ2-5	TRBD2	TGTGCCAGCAGCCTACTAGCGGGGGTGGCAGAGACCCAGTACTTC	CASSLLAGVAETQYF
.	TRBV5-1	TRBJ2-4	.	TGCGCCAGCGGGGTTTCGAAACCCGTGGGCATTCAGTACTTC	CASGVSKPVGIQYF
once	TRBV15	TRBJ1-5	.	TGTGCCACCAACGCCCCGGGCGTCAATCAGCCCCAGCATTTT	CATNAPGVNQPQHF